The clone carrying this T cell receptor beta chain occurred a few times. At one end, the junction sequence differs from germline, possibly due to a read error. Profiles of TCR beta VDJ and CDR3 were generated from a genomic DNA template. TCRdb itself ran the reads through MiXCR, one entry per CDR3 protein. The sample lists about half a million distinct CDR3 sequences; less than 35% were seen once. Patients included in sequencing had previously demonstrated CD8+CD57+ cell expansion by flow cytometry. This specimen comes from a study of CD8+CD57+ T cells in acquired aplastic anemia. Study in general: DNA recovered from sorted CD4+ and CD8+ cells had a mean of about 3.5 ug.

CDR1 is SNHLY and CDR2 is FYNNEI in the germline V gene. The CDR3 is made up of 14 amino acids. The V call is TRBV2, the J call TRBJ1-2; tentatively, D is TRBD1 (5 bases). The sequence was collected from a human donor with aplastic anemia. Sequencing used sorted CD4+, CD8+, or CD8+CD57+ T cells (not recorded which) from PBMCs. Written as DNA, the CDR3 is TGTGCCAACAGTGAACCAGGGAAATCCTATGGCTACACCTTC. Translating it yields CANSEPGKSYGYTF.